Listed below are T cell receptor beta chains from one sample, sequenced in a study of T-cell memory formation after mild COVID-19. TCRdb fed the 5' RACE reads into MiXCR, producing one record per CDR3 protein. The sample lists hundreds of thousands of distinct CDR3 sequences; about 13% were seen once. The sample taken for sequencing was PBMCs or a T cell subset sorted from them (not recorded which). The receptor set was obtained from a man aged 18 to 35 who had mild COVID-19 (a few samples of this study predate the infection). Cell type and time point are not known. Both conserved end residues are part of each CDR3. The order of the fields is V gene, CDR3 length, clone size, J gene, D gene, CDR3 protein, CDR3 DNA. D genes are given only for firm matches. Clone size is shown for a subset of rows, as once, few, many or a class of expanded clone.

TRBV5-6	15	once	TRBJ2-3	TRBD1	CASSLWDRDTDTQYF	TGTGCCAGCAGCTTGTGGGACAGGGACACAGATACGCAGTATTTT
TRBV11-2	15	NA	TRBJ1-5	NA	CASSLDQGTGQPQHF	TGTGCCAGCAGCTTAGACCAGGGGACGGGTCAGCCCCAGCATTTT
TRBV20-1	12	NA	TRBJ1-1	NA	CSASDVNTEAFF	TGCAGTGCTAGTGATGTTAACACTGAAGCTTTCTTT
TRBV20-1	13	few	TRBJ1-1	NA	CSASKGIGLGAFF	TGCAGTGCCTCAAAAGGCATTGGGCTCGGAGCTTTCTTT
TRBV5-1	15	few	TRBJ2-1	TRBD2	CASSLAASGRDEQFF	TGCGCCAGCAGCTTGGCTGCTAGCGGTCGGGATGAGCAGTTCTTC
TRBV7-9	14	many	TRBJ1-2	NA	CASSLGAGLYGYTF	TGTGCCAGCAGCTTAGGGGCGGGGTTATATGGCTACACCTTC
TRBV7-2	16	NA	TRBJ2-1	TRBD2	CASRSLAGGLNNEQFF	TGTGCCAGCAGGTCACTAGCGGGGGGGCTAAACAATGAGCAGTTCTTC
TRBV7-6	16	NA	TRBJ1-5	NA	CASSLAEQGNGQPQHF	TGTGCCAGCAGCTTAGCGGAGCAGGGGAACGGGCAGCCCCAGCATTTT
TRBV24-1	14	few	TRBJ2-1	NA	CATSEGVTYNEQFF	TGTGCCACCAGTGAGGGGGTGACCTACAATGAGCAGTTCTTC
TRBV24-1	16	NA	TRBJ2-2	TRBD1	CATSDFKGASTGELFF	TGTGCCACCAGTGATTTCAAGGGGGCGAGCACCGGGGAGCTGTTTTTT
TRBV7-2	14	NA	TRBJ1-1	NA	CASSLVLGHTEAFF	TGTGCCAGCAGCTTAGTTCTGGGTCACACTGAAGCTTTCTTT
TRBV7-2	12	few	TRBJ2-3	NA	CASSVKGDTQYF	TGTGCCAGCAGCGTTAAAGGAGATACGCAGTATTTT
TRBV19	13	few	TRBJ2-5	NA	CASSKTGYGTQYF	TGTGCCAGTAGTAAGACAGGTTACGGGACCCAGTACTTC
TRBV20-1	14	once	TRBJ2-7	TRBD2	CSAVGLAVSYEQYF	TGCAGTGCCGTGGGACTAGCGGTCTCCTACGAGCAGTACTTC
TRBV7-9	12	many	TRBJ1-2	NA	CASSLTGVGYTF	TGTGCCAGCAGCTTAACGGGGGTCGGCTACACCTTC